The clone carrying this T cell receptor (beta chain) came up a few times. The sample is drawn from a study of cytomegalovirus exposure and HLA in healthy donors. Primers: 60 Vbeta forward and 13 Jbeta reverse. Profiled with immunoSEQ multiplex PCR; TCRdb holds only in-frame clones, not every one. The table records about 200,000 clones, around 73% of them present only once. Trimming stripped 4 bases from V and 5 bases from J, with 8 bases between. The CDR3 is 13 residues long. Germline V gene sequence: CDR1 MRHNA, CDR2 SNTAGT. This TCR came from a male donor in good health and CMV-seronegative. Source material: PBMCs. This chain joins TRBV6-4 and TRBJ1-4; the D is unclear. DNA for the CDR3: TGTGCCAGCAGTGCCCAGTTGAATGAAAAACTGTTTTTT. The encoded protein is CASSAQLNEKLFF.